This TCR beta chain was profiled in a study of CD8 T cells in Susac syndrome. Random hexamers were used to reverse transcribe the RNA input (about 0.5 to 1 ug). Coverage of TCR beta CDR3 amplification by immunoSEQ multiplex PCR extended to 54 Vbeta and 13 Jbeta. Using its own MiXCR run on the immunoSEQ multiplex PCR reads, TCRdb lists one record per CDR3 protein. The sample gives roughly 100,000 distinct CDR3 sequences, less than 95% of which show up once; about 0.41% is in the top ten. Negative isolation was applied to CD8+ and CD4+ T cells, and FACS enrichment was applied to TEMRA cells. Per germline, CDR1 SGHNT and CDR2 YYREEE (reference sequence). Trimming removed 3 bases from V and 6 bases from J, with 10 bases in between. The CDR3 sequence is 13 residues long.

The chain links TRBV5-4 to TRBJ2-1; D might be TRBD1 or TRBD2, each matching 5 bases. The receptor comes from a human donor with Susac syndrome. Sequenced input: CD8+ T cells from PBMCs. The CDR3 nucleotides are TGTGCCAGCAGCTCCGGGGCCCCCAATGAGCAGTTCTTC. This sequence encodes CASSSGAPNEQFF.